The clone carrying this T cell receptor beta chain was found a few times. Its antigen is unknown. Generated by immunoSEQ multiplex PCR, the TCRdb table keeps only in-frame clones and is missing some. The repertoire consists of about 72,000 clones, with around 88% occurring once and the leading ten covering 0.85% to 1%. The junction had 10 bases not matched to a gene; V was cut back by 3 bases and J by 4 bases. The CDR3 spans 16 residues. Germline-derived CDR1 and CDR2 are SGHRS and YFSETQ. The sample originates from a study of OX40 agonist ivuxolimab in advanced cancers. Study conclusions and caveats: Researchers did not establish what antigens the expanded peripheral T cells target. The CD4+ and CD8+ T cells in the blood had expanded clonally by week 6 at 0.1 to 3.0 mg/kg.

This sequence joins TRBV5-1 and TRBJ2-5, with 9 positions matching TRBD2. The sample in question was CD4+ or CD8+ T cells sorted from blood, obtained in a trial of the OX40 agonist ivuxolimab. The receptor comes from an adult with an advanced solid tumor such as melanoma, head and neck, liver or kidney cancer. CDR3 in amino acids: CASSSFGRGGLETQYF. The CDR3 nucleotides read TGCGCCAGCAGCTCGTTTGGGCGGGGGGGCCTAGAGACCCAGTACTTC.